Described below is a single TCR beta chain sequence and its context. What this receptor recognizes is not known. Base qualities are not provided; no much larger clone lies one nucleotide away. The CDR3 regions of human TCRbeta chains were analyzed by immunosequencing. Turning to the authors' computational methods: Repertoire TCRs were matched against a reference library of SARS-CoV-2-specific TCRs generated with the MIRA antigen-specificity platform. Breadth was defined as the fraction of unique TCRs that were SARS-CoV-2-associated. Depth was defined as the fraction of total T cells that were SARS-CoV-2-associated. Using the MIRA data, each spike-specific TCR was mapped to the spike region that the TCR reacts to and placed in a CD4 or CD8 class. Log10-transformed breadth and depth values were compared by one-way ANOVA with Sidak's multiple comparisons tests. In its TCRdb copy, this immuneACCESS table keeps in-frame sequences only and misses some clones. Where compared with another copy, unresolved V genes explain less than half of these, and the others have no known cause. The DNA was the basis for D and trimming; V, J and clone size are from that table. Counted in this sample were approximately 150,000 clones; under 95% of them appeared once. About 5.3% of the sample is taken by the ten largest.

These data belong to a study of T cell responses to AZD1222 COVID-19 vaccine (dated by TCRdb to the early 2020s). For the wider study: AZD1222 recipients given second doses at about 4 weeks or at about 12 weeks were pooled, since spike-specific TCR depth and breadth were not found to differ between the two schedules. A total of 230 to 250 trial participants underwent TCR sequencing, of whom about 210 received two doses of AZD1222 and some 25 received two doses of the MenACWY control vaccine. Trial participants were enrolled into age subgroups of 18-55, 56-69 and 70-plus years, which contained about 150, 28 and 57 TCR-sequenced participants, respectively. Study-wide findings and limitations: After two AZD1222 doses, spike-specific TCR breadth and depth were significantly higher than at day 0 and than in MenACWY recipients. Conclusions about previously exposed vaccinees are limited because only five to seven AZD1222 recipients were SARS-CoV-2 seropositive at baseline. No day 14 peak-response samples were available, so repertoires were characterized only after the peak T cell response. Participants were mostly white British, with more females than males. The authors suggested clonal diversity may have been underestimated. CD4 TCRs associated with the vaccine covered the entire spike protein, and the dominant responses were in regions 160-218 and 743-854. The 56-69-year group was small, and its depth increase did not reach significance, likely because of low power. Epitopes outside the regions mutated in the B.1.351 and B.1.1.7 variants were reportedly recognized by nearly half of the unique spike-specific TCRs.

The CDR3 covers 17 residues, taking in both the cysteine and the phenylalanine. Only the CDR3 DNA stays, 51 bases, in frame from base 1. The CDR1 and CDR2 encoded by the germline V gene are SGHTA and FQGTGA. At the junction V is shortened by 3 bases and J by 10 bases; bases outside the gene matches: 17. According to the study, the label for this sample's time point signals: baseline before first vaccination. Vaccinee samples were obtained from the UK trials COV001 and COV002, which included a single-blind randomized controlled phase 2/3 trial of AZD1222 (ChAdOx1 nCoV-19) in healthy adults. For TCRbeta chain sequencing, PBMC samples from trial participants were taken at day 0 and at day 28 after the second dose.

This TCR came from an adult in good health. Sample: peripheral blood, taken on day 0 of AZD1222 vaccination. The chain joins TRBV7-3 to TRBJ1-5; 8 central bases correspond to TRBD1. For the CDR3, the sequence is CASSFELGQGFGGPQHF. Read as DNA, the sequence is TGTGCCAGCAGCTTCGAACTCGGACAGGGCTTTGGAGGACCCCAGCATTTT.